This paragraph reports one T cell receptor beta chain. Original handling: Amplification of reference gene primers provided the estimated nucleated cell counts. Data came from immunoSEQ multiplex PCR; TCRdb stores just in-frame clones and leaves some out. That table gives V, J and clone size, and the DNA gave D and trimming. The sample carries tens of thousands of clones, about 80% recorded once. CDR3 size: 14 residues. Looked up from germline, CDR1 is MNHEY and CDR2 is SVGAGI. Trimming removed 2 bases from V and 7 bases from J; junction bases left unmatched: 6. These data originate in a study of blood T cell repertoires in COVID-19. In the study overall: Acute and convalescent COVID-19 samples came from the United States, Italy and Spain. Sources were T cells, B-cell-depleted T cells, or PBMCs; the material itself was cDNA or gDNA.

This receptor was obtained from a man in his fifties with acute or convalescent COVID-19. The sequenced material came from peripheral blood. The chain employs TRBV6-5 and TRBJ1-2, with 8 nucleotides matching TRBD1. The DNA of the CDR3 is TGTGCCAGCAGTTACATTGACAGGGGAGGTGGCTACACCTTC. This gives the protein CASSYIDRGGGYTF.